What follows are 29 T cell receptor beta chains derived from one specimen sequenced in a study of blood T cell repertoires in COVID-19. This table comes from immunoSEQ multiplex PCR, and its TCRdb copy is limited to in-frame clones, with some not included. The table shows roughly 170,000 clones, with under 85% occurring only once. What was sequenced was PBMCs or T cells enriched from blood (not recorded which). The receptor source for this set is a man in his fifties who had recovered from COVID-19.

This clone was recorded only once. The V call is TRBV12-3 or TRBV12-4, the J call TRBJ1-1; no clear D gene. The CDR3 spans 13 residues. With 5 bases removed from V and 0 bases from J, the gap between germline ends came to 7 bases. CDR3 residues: CASSGTVNTEAFF. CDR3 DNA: TGTGCCAGCAGTGGTACAGTGAACACTGAAGCTTTCTTT.

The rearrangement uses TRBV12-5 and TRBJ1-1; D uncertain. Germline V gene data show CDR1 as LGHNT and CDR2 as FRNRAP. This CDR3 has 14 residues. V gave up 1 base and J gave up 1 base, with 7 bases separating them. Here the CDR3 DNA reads TGTGCTAGTGGTTTGGGAGGAACGAACACTGAAGCTTTCTTT. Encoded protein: CASGLGGTNTEAFF.

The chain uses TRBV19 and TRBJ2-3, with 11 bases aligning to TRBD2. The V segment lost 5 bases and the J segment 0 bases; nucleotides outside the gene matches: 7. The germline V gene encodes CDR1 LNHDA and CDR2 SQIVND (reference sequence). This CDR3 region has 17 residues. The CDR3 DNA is TGTGCCAGTAGTCGTATAGCGGGGGGGCCTAGCACAGATACGCAGTATTTT. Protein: CASSRIAGGPSTDTQYF. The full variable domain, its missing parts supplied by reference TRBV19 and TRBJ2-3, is DGGITQSPKYLFRKEGQNVTLSCEQNLNHDAMYWYRQDPGQGLRLIYYSQIVNDFQKGDIAEGYSVSREKKESFPLTVTSAQKNPTAFYLCASSRIAGGPSTDTQYFGPGTRLTVL.

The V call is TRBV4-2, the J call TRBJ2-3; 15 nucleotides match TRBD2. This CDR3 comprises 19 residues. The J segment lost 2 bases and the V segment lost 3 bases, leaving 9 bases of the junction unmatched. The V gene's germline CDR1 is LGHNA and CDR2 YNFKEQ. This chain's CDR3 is CASSHPGLAGGGFTDTQYF. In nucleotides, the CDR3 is TGTGCCAGCAGCCATCCGGGACTAGCGGGGGGCGGGTTCACAGATACGCAGTATTTT.

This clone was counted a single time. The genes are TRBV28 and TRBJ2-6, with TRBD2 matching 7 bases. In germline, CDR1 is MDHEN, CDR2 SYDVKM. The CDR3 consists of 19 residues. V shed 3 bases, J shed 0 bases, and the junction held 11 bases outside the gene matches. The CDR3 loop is CASSLGTGGTGSGANVLTF. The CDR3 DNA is TGTGCCAGCAGTTTGGGGACCGGGGGGACCGGCTCTGGGGCCAACGTCCTGACTTTC. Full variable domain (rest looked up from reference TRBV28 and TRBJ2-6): DVKVTQSSRYLVKRTGEKVFLECVQDMDHENMFWYRQDPGLGLRLIYFSYDVKMKEKGDIPEGYSVSREKKERFSLILESASTNQTSMYLCASSLGTGGTGSGANVLTFGAGSRLTVL.

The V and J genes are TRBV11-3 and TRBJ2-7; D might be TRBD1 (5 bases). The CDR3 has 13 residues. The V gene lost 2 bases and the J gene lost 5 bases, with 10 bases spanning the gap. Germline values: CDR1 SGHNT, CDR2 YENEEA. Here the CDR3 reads CASSLFQGHEQYF. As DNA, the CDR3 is TGTGCCAGCAGCTTATTCCAGGGCCACGAGCAGTACTTC.

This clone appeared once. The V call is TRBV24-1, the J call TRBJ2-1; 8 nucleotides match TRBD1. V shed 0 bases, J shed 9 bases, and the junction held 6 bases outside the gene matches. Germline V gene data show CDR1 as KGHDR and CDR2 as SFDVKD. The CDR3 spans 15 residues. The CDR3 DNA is TGTGCCACCAGTGATTTGTCGGCAGGGGGCGGTGAGCAGTTCTTC. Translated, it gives CATSDLSAGGGEQFF.

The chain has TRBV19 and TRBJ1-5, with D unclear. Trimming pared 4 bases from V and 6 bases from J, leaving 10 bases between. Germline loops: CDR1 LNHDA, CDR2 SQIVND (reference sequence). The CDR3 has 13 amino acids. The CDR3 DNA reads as TGTGCCAGTAGTACTACCCCAACTCAGCCCCAGCATTTT. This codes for CASSTTPTQPQHF.

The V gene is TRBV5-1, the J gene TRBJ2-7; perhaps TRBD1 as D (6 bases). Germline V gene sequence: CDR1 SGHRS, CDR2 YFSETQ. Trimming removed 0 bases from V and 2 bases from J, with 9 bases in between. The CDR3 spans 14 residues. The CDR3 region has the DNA TGCGCCAGCAGCTTGGAAGGGGGTGCCTACGAGCAGTACTTC. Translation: CASSLEGGAYEQYF.

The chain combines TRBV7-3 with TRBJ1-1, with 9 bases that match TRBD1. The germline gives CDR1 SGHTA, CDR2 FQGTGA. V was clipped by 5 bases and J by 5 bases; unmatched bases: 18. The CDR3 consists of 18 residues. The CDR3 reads CASSKTGGYKYGRTEAFF. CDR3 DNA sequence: TGTGCCAGCAGCAAAACAGGGGGCTATAAGTACGGGAGGACTGAAGCTTTCTTT.

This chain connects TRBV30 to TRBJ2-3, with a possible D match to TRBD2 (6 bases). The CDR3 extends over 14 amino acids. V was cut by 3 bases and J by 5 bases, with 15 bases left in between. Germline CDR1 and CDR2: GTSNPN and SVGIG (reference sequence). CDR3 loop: CAWRRDVGVDTQYF. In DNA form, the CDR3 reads TGTGCCTGGAGGCGGGACGTCGGGGTAGATACGCAGTATTTT.

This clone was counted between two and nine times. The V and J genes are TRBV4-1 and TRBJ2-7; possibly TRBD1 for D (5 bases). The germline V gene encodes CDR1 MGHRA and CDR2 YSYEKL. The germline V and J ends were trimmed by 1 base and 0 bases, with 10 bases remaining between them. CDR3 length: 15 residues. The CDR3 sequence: CASSQVPGASYEQYF. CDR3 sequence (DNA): TGCGCCAGCAGCCAAGTACCTGGGGCCTCCTACGAGCAGTACTTC.

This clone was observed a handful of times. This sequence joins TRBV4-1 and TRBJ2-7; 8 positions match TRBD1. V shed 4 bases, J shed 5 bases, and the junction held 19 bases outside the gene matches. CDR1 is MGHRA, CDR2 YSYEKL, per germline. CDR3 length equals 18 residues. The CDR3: CASSLQLQQGERVNEQYF. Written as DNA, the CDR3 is TGCGCCAGCAGCCTCCAACTCCAACAGGGGGAAAGGGTAAACGAGCAGTACTTC.

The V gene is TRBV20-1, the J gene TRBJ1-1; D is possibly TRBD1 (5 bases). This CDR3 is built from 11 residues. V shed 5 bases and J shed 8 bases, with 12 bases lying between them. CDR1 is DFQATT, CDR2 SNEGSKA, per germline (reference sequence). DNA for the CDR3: TGCAGTGCTCTAATGGGACTCGAAGCTTTCTTT. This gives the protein CSALMGLEAFF.

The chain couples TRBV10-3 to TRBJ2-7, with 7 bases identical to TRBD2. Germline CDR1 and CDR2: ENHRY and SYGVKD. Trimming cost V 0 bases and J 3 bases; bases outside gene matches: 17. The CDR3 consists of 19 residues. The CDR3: CAISESMGGYLAGSYEQYF. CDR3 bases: TGTGCCATCAGTGAGTCCATGGGGGGTTACTTAGCGGGTAGCTACGAGCAGTACTTC.

The CDR3 spells CASSSVVGGYSNQPQHF. CDR3 in DNA: TGTGCCAGCAGTTCGGTCGTCGGGGGTTATAGCAATCAGCCCCAGCATTTT. The rearrangement links TRBV28 to TRBJ1-5; a weak D match, TRBD1 (5 bases). The CDR3 contains 17 residues. V dropped 4 bases and J dropped 0 bases, with 16 bases sitting between them. Germline V gene data show CDR1 as MDHEN and CDR2 as SYDVKM.

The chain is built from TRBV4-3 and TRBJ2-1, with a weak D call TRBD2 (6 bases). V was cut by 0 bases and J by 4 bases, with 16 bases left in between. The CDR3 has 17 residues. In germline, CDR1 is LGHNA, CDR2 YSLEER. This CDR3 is CASSQDSPGAGYNEQFF. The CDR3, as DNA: TGCGCCAGCAGCCAAGATTCTCCGGGAGCTGGTTACAATGAGCAGTTCTTC.

This chain's CDR3 is CASSVAGQGGYGYTF. CDR3 nucleotides: TGTGCCAGCAGCGTAGCGGGCCAGGGGGGCTATGGCTACACCTTC. The V call is TRBV9, the J call TRBJ1-2; 7 nucleotides line up with TRBD1. Germline CDR1 and CDR2: SGDLS and YYNGEE. This CDR3 contains 15 residues. J lost 4 bases, V lost 0 bases, and 6 bases had no gene match.

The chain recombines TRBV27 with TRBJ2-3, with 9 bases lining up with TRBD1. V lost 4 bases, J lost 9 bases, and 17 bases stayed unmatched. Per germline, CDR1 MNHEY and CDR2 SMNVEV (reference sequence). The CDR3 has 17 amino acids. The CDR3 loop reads CASSSTGPGTGTRTQYF. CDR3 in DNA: TGTGCCAGCAGTTCGACCGGTCCCGGGACAGGGACAAGGACGCAGTATTTT.

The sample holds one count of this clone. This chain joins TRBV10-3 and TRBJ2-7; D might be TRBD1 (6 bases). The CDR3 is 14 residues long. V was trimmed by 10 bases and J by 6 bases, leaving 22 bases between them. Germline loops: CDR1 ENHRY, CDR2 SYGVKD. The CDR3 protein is CATYTGWGYSEQYF. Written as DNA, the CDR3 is TGTGCCACCTACACAGGGTGGGGTTATTCCGAGCAGTACTTC.

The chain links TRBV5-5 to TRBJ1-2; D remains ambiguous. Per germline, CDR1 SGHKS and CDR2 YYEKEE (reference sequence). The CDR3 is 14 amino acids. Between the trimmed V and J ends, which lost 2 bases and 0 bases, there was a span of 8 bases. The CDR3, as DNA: TGTGCCAGCAGCTTAGGACTGCCTAACTATGGCTACACCTTC. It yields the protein CASSLGLPNYGYTF.

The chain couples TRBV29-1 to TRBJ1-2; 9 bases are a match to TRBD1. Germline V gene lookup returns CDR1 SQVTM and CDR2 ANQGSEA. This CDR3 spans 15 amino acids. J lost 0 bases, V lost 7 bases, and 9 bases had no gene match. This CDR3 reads CSAGQGTFTNYGYTF. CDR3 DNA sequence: TGCAGCGCAGGACAGGGGACATTTACTAACTATGGCTACACCTTC.

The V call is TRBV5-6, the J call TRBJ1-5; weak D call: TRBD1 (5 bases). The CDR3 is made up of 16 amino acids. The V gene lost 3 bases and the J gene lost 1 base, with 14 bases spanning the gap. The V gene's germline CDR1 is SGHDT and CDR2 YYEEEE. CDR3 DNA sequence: TGTGCCAGCAGCTCCAGGGTCCTGACCAGCAATCAGCCCCAGCATTTT. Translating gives CASSSRVLTSNQPQHF. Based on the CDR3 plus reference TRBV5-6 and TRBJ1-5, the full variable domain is DAGVTQSPTHLIKTRGQQVTLRCSPKSGHDTVSWYQQALGQGPQFIFQYYEEEERQRGNFPDRFSGHQFPNYSSELNVNALLLGDSALYLCASSSRVLTSNQPQHFGDGTRLSIL.

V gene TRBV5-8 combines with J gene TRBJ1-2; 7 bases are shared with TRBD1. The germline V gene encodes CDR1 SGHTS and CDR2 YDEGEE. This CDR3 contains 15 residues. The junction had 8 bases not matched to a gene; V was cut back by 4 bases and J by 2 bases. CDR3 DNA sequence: TGTGCCAGCAGCCGGGGGGGGACAGAAAACTATGGCTACACCTTC. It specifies CASSRGGTENYGYTF. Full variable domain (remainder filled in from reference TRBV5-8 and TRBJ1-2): EAGVTQSPTHLIKTRGQQATLRCSPISGHTSVYWYQQALGLGLQFLLWYDEGEERNRGNFPPRFSGRQFPNYSSELNVNALELEDSALYLCASSRGGTENYGYTFGSGTRLTVV.

CDR3 protein: CSALSPLHF. CDR3 DNA sequence: TGCAGTGCCCTTTCACCCCTCCACTTT. The V and J genes are TRBV20-1 and TRBJ1-6, with D unresolved. The CDR3 is 9 residues long. The germline V and J ends were trimmed by 6 bases and 9 bases, with 3 bases remaining between them. Germline lookup yields CDR1 DFQATT and CDR2 SNEGSKA (reference sequence).

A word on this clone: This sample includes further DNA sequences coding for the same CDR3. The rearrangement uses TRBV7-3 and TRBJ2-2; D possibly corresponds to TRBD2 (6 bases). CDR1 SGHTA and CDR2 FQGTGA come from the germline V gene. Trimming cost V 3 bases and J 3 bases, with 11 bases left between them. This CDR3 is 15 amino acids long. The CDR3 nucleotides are TGTGCCAGCAGCTTGGGGGGTCTTTACACCGGGGAGCTGTTTTTT. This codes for CASSLGGLYTGELFF. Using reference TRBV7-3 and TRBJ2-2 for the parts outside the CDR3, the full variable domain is GAGVSQTPSNKVTEKGKYVELRCDPISGHTALYWYRQSLGQGPEFLIYFQGTGAADDSGLPNDRFFAVRPEGSVSTLKIQRTERGDSAVYLCASSLGGLYTGELFFGEGSRLTVL.

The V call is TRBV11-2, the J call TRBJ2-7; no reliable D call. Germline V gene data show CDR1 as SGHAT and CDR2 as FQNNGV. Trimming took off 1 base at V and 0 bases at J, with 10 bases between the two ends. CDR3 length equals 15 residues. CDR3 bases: TGTGCCAGCAGCTTAGGCAGGATCAACTCCTACGAGCAGTACTTC. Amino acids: CASSLGRINSYEQYF. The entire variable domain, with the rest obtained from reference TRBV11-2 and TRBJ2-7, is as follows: EAGVAQSPRYKIIEKRQSVAFWCNPISGHATLYWYQQILGQGPKLLIQFQNNGVVDDSQLPKDRFSAERLKGVDSTLKIQPAKLEDSAVYLCASSLGRINSYEQYFGPGTRLTVT.

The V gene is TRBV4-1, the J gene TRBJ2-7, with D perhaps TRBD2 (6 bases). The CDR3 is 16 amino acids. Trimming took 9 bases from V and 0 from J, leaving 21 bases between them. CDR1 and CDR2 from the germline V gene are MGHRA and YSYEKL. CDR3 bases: TGCGCCAGTACTTGGGGGGTGGGCAGCAGCTCCTACGAGCAGTACTTC. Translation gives CASTWGVGSSSYEQYF.

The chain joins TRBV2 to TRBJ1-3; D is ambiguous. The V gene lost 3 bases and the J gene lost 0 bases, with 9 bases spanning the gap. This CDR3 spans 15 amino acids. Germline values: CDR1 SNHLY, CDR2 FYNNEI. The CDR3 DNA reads TGTGCCAGCAGTGAGCAGACAACCTCTGGAAACACCATATATTTT. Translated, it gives CASSEQTTSGNTIYF.